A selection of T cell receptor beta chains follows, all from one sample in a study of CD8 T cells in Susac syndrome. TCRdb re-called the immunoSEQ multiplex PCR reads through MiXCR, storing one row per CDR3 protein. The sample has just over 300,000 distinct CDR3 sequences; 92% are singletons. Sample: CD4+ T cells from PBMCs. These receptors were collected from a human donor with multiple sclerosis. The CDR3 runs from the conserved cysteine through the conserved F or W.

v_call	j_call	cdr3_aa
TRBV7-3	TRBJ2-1	CASSLPFGPGFF
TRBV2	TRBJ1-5	CASKGDSNQPQHF
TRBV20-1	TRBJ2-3	CSARAPGTGVKDTQYF
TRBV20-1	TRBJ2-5	CSARGPGPQYF
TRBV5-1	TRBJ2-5	CASSFGGIQETQYF
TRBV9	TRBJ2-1	CASSTGTGLYNEQFF
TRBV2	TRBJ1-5	CASSFDGHSNQPQHF
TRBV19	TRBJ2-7	CASSGRGALFYEQYF
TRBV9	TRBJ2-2	CASSLTIAGELFF
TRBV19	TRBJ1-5	CASSREGDQPQHF
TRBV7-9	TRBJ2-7	CASSSSGTGSHEQYF
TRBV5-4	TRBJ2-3	CASSSTSGRDF
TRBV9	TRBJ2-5	CASSNRGGAYETQYF
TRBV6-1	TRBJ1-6	CASSPIPGRSNSPLHF
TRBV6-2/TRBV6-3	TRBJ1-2	CASSYHLGQGHGYTF
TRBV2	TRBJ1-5	CASSERGAMDQPQHF
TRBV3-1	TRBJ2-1	CASSQVEGTEQFF
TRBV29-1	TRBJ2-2	CSATSGRNTGELFF
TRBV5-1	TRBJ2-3	CASSLEPGLGEDTQYF
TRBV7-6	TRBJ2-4	CASSLARWKSPLAKNIQYF